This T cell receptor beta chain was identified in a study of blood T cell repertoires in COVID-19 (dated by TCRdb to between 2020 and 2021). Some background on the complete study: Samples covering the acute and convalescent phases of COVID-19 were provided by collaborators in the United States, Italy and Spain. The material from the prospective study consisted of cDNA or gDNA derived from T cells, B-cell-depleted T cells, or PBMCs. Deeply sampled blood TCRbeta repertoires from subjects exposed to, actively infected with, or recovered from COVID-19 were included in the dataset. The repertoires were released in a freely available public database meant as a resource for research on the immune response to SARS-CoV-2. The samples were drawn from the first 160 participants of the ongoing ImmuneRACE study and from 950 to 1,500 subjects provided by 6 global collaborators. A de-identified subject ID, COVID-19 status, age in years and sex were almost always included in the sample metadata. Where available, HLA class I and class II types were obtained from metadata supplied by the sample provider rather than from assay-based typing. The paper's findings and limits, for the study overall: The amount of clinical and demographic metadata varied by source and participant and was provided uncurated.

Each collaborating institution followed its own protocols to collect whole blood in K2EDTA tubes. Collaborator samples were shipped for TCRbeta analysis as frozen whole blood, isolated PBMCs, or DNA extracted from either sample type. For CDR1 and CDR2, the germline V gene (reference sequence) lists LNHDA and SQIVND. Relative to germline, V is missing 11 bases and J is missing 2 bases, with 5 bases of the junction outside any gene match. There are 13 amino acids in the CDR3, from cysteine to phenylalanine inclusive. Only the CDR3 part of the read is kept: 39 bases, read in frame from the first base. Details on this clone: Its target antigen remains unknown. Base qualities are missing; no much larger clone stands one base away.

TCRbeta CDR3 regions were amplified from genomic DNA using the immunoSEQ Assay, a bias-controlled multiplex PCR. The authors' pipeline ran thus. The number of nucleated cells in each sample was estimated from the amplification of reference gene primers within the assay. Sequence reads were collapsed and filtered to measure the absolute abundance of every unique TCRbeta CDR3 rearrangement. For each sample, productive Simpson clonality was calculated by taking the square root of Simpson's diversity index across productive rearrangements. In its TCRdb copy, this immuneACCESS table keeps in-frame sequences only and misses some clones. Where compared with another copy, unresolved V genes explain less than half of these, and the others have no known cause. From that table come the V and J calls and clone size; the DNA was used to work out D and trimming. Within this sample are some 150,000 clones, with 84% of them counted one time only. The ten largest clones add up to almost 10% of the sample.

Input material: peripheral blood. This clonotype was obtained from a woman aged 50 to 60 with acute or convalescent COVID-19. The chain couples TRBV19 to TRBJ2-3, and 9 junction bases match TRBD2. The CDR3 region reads CAGASGDTDTQYF. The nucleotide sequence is TGTGCCGGAGCTAGCGGGGACACAGATACGCAGTATTTT.